Here is one T cell receptor beta chain with its context. Its antigen remains unknown. This entry belongs to a study of vaccination effects on CD4 cells after COVID-19. The study, taken as a whole, reports: Late post-vaccination samples showed marked contraction of infection- and vaccine-induced clones. Spike-reactive clones detected post-vaccine in convalescents consisted mainly of new vaccine-induced clones.

The germline gives CDR1 MNHEY, CDR2 SVGEGT. The CDR3 is made up of 14 amino acids. Trimming left V 6 bases short and J 6 bases short, with 15 bases between. Antigen-specific CD4+ T cells were first expanded with viral peptide pools by the ViraFEST assay and only then sequenced. Culture lasted approximately 10 days before CD4+ T cell isolation. This individual tested PCR-positive for SARS-CoV-2 infection between March and December 2020. The authors replaced half the medium with IL-2 medium on days 3 and 7. Produced via immunoSEQ multiplex PCR; TCRdb's table is partial and in-frame only. The top ten hold roughly 17% of the sample, which has about 24,000 clones, 60% to 80% seen once.

This TCR was recovered from a human donor who had a prior SARS-CoV-2 infection. The chain joins TRBV6-2 or TRBV6-3 to TRBJ1-5; D not resolved. Sequenced here: CD4+ T cells from PBMCs cultured with SARS-CoV-2 spike peptides, sampled before COVID-19 vaccination. CDR3 region: CASSRQTEAQPQHF. CDR3 in DNA: TGTGCCAGCAGCCGACAAACCGAGGCTCAGCCCCAGCATTTT.